The entry below gives a single TCR beta chain sequence along with its context. Its antigen remains unknown. Healthy individuals of Caucasian origin from Russia, aged roughly 6 to 90, served as donors. The CDR3 loop spans 14 amino acids. Germline lookup yields CDR1 SQVTM and CDR2 ANQGSEA. Trimming removed 4 bases at V and 2 bases at J, with 15 bases between. The second PCR ran about 6 to 11 cycles with a sample-barcoded 5' primer and J-beta primers. Each of the cDNA molecules was tagged by a template-switch adaptor with 12 random nucleotides. TCRdb itself ran the 5' RACE reads through MiXCR, one entry per CDR3 protein. The top ten clones hold approximately 2.1% of a sample with 2 million or so distinct CDR3 sequences, around half of them seen once. This sample is part of a study of blood T cells in healthy people across ages. Study-wide findings and caveats: Diversity estimates from one million T cells were considered underestimates.

The sample was blood. This sequence originates from a woman aged 40 to 49 in good health. The genes are TRBV29-1 and TRBJ2-7; D call uncertain. This chain's CDR3 is CSVAQVPLTYEQYF. Here the CDR3 DNA reads TGCAGCGTTGCCCAGGTGCCCCTAACCTACGAGCAGTACTTC.